This T cell receptor (beta chain) was documented in a study of blood T cell repertoires in COVID-19. Study background: In each case, the material was cDNA or gDNA derived from T cells, B-cell-depleted T cells, or PBMCs.

This clone appeared a few times. In the authors' methods: The assay estimated nucleated cells by amplifying reference gene primers. Measured with immunoSEQ multiplex PCR; TCRdb has only the in-frame clones, and not every one. That table supplies the V and J calls and clone size; D and trimming were determined from the DNA. The data hold around 400,000 clones, with 85% to 90% observed a single time. Cohorts were determined from participant-reported clinical history. J lost 4 bases, V lost 4 bases, and 1 base had no gene match. There are 13 residues in the CDR3. The clonotype was recovered from a woman aged 25 to 45 who had recovered from COVID-19. The chain joins TRBV12-3 or TRBV12-4 to TRBJ2-5, with 9 bases matching TRBD1. The sample was PBMCs or T cells enriched from blood (not recorded which). CDR3 region: CASSSQGAETQYF. In DNA, the CDR3 is TGTGCCAGCAGTTCACAGGGGGCAGAGACCCAGTACTTC.